Below are 5 T cell receptor beta chains sequenced from a single sample in a study of circulating CD8 cells and anti-PD-1 response in melanoma. From live CD3+CD8+TCRalphabeta+ cells, four PD-1 and/or TIGIT subsets were sorted. TCR libraries were prepared from roughly 14 ng of total RNA with the QIAseq Immune Repertoire TCR panel. TCRdb independently ran MiXCR on the reads; one entry per CDR3 protein. The sample includes some 430 distinct CDR3 sequences, around 8.4% seen only once; the top ten take about 45%. Sequenced here: CD8+ T cells from PBMCs, sampled at baseline or after one month of anti-PD-1 therapy (not recorded which). The origin of the receptors is a human donor with melanoma.

This sequence joins TRBV14 and TRBJ2-1; D might be TRBD2 (5 bases). V was clipped by 3 bases and J by 7 bases, with 10 bases between them. The germline CDR1 and CDR2 sequences are SGHDN and FVKESK. The CDR3 consists of 13 residues. For the CDR3, the DNA is TGTGCCAGCAGCCAGGTGGACTGGAATGAGCAGTTCTTC. Its protein is CASSQVDWNEQFF.

The rearrangement links TRBV25-1 to TRBJ2-5, with D hard to call. CDR1 is MGHDK, CDR2 SYGVNS, per germline. Trimming took 6 bases from V and 7 from J, leaving 9 bases between them. The CDR3 consists of 11 residues. CDR3 DNA sequence: TGTGCCAGCAGCTCCTCCCTGACCCAGTACTTC. It specifies CASSSSLTQYF.

V is TRBV29-1 and J is TRBJ2-1; D is unresolved. Trimming cost V 7 bases and J 7 bases, with 8 bases left between them. There are 10 residues in the CDR3. The germline V gene encodes CDR1 SQVTM and CDR2 ANQGSEA. DNA for the CDR3: TGCAGCGGCCATAGAAATGAGCAGTTCTTC. As protein: CSGHRNEQFF.

V and J are TRBV19 and TRBJ2-7; D is possibly TRBD1 or TRBD2 (5 bases each). V was shortened by 5 bases and J by 0 bases, with 5 bases between the two germline ends. Germline values: CDR1 LNHDA, CDR2 SQIVND (reference sequence). This CDR3 contains 12 residues. The CDR3, as DNA: TGTGCCAGTAGTGGGGGCTCCTACGAGCAGTACTTC. This encodes CASSGGSYEQYF. Based on the CDR3 plus reference TRBV19 and TRBJ2-7, the full variable domain is DGGITQSPKYLFRKEGQNVTLSCEQNLNHDAMYWYRQDPGQGLRLIYYSQIVNDFQKGDIAEGYSVSREKKESFPLTVTSAQKNPTAFYLCASSGGSYEQYFGPGTRLTVT.

In this sample, this clonotype is medium-sized. This sequence joins TRBV12-3 or TRBV12-4 and TRBJ2-2; no definite D call. This CDR3 comprises 12 residues. V was trimmed by 6 bases and J by 7 bases, leaving 9 bases between them. CDR3 protein: CASSHKYGELFF. CDR3 nucleotide sequence: TGTGCCAGCAGCCACAAGTACGGGGAGCTGTTTTTT.